This record covers a single T cell receptor (beta chain). There is no known antigen for this receptor. The sample holds no much larger clone one base away, and base qualities are not on file. V is clipped by 4 bases and J by 8 bases, and the sequence between their germline boundaries is 16 bases long. The cysteine opens and the phenylalanine closes a CDR3 of 13 amino acids. Left in the record is the CDR3 DNA by itself, 39 bases read in frame from the first base. Taken from the germline V gene, the CDR1 and CDR2 loops are SQVTM and ANQGSEA. Library method: PCR. Sequencing relied on an Illumina HiSeq 2500. To reduce PCR and sequencing biases, unique molecular identifiers were built into the TCR beta cDNA libraries. Per 1 to 10 million input T cells, approximately 500,000 cDNA molecules were obtained, such that each molecule approximated one T cell. The same protocol used for the earlier healthy control dataset was applied to prepare and sequence the patient libraries. Samples belonging to the same batch were prepared together, multiplexed and sequenced on a shared HiSeq lane. The paper's data handling went like this. MIGEC was used to process the raw barcoded reads, and molecular identifier groups with only a single read were discarded before consensus assembly and CDR3 extraction. VDJtools was used for post-analysis of the clonotype tables, with diversity normalized by down-sampling every dataset to the smallest sample size. To correct batch-related cross-sample contamination, repertoire overlap clustering matched CDR3 amino acid sequences but not nucleotide sequences. Using fastp at Q25 and MiXCR, TCRdb reprocessed the public reads and kept productive beta chains. Rows merge per CDR3 protein into single entries with the most common DNA and genes. TCRdb's processing, not the study's, gives the V and J calls here. The sample includes some 190,000 distinct CDR3 sequences, with 29% observed a single time. Around 3.2% of the sample lies in the top ten.

The data stem from a study of post-analysis software for immune sequencing data (dated by TCRdb to the mid-2010s). About the study as a whole: The recorded disease courses included relapsing-remitting, secondary progressive and progressive-relapsing multiple sclerosis, and some patients had no subtype annotation. A subset of samples was prepared in parallel using single-end sample barcoding, then pooled and co-amplified after Illumina adapter ligation. The patient repertoires were compared against approximately ten previously published healthy control repertoires obtained from donors aged about 6 to 26 years.

TCR beta repertoires were profiled from peripheral blood of some 13 young patients with multiple sclerosis to demonstrate the VDJtools post-analysis software. Multiple sclerosis patients were children and adolescents aged roughly 6 to 17 years. Results and caveats for the whole study, not just this receptor: Direct clustering with F measure revealed strong co-clustering of samples prepared in the same batch, which led to a batch-effect correction. Roughly 5 TRBV segments, including TRBV5-6, TRBV5-1 and TRBV20-1, were significantly more frequent in patients than controls. The control group was slightly older than the multiple sclerosis patient group. Compared with controls, multiple sclerosis patients had significantly lower normalized Chao1 diversity, a finding suggesting substantial peripheral T-cell clonal expansion.

This receptor chain uses TRBV29-1 and TRBJ2-3; the best D guess is TRBD2, with 5 bases matching. The sequenced material came from blood. This receptor was identified in a girl under 18 with multiple sclerosis. The CDR3: CSVAVNGKGTQYF. The nucleotides read TGCAGCGTTGCCGTTAACGGGAAAGGTACGCAGTATTTT.